The T cell receptor beta chain described here comes from a study of T cells in localized non-small cell lung cancer. Overall study results and limits: The tumor had only one region sequenced, so heterogeneity remains possible. The study found T cell clonality highest in uninvolved adjacent lung, above tumor. In adjacent lung, a median approximately 60 of the top 100 tumor clones were found. Density of T cells in blood, when higher, went with longer overall survival.

Germline loops: CDR1 LNHNV, CDR2 YYDKDF (reference sequence). The CDR3 totals 15 residues. Germline trimming cut 3 bases from V and 8 bases from J; bases unmatched to any gene: 6. About this clone: Its specificity is unknown.

Data came from immunoSEQ multiplex PCR; TCRdb stores just in-frame clones and leaves some out. This sample has around 55,000 clones; about 88% occur once, and the top ten carry roughly a sixth. J is TRBJ2-1 and V is TRBV15; 11 bases are a match to TRBD2. The source was PBMCs, collected before any cancer treatment. The sequence came from a female donor with stage II lung adenocarcinoma. This CDR3 is CATSRTSGELDEQFF. Written as DNA, the CDR3 is TGTGCCACCAGCAGGACTAGCGGGGAATTAGATGAGCAGTTCTTC.